Listed here is a single TCR beta chain. The sample contains more than one DNA sequence encoding this CDR3. The CDR3 runs to 13 residues. V lost 2 bases and J lost 5, with 8 bases in between. Germline loops: CDR1 SGHTA, CDR2 FQGNSA. Only Caucasian adults living in Nashville, Tennessee served as donors. This sample stems from a study of shared clonotypes between healthy human individuals. Several immunoSEQ plates received, in even portions, the genomic DNA of each subset. Here immunoSEQ multiplex PCR was the method, and the copy in TCRdb shows in-frame clones only, minus some. The sample carries about 670,000 clones, around 72% recorded once.

The sample was memory CD4+ T cells sorted from blood. Indicated subset: CD45RA-negative fraction. This clonotype was obtained from a woman aged 25 to 39 in good health. This chain links TRBV7-2 with TRBJ2-3, with TRBD2 as a possible D gene (5 bases). CDR3 region: CASSLSGVDTQYF. CDR3 bases: TGTGCCAGCAGCTTAAGCGGAGTAGATACGCAGTATTTT.